The rows below give T cell receptor beta chains drawn from one sample of a study of blood T cell repertoires in COVID-19. Sequenced by immunoSEQ multiplex PCR; TCRdb stores in-frame clones only, minus some. This repertoire shows about 200,000 clones, about nine tenths found once; its top ten account for approximately 6%. The sequencing input was peripheral blood. The origin of the receptors is an elderly man with acute or convalescent COVID-19. Each CDR3 is given with its conserved first and last residue. D genes are given only for firm matches. Clone size, where shown, is once, few, many, or a class for clones that have expanded.

d_gene	v_gene	j_gene	abundance	CDR3nt	CDR3aa
NA	TRBV29-1	TRBJ1-1	once	TGCAGCGCCAGGGCTATGAACACTGAAGCTTTCTTT	CSARAMNTEAFF
NA	TRBV11-2	TRBJ1-5	NA	TGTGCCAGCAGCGAGGGCCCCAATCAGCCCCAGCATTTT	CASSEGPNQPQHF
TRBD2	TRBV25-1	TRBJ2-1	NA	TGTGCCAGCAGGACTAGCGGGAGCTCCTACAATGAGCAGTTCTTC	CASRTSGSSYNEQFF
TRBD2	TRBV24-1	TRBJ2-7	NA	TGTGCCACCAGTGAATCCGGGACTACTATGGGGGAGCAGTACTTC	CATSESGTTMGEQYF
NA	TRBV27	TRBJ1-6	NA	TGTGCCAGCATCTGTAGCTCCTATAATTCACCCCTCCACTTT	CASICSSYNSPLHF
TRBD1	TRBV5-1	TRBJ2-6	NA	TGCGCCAGCAGCCCCGGACAGGGTAGCTCTGGGGCCAACGTCCTGACTTTC	CASSPGQGSSGANVLTF
NA	TRBV7-2	TRBJ2-3	once	TGTGCCAGCAGCAGCGGGTCAGGCGCAGATACGCAGTATTTT	CASSSGSGADTQYF
TRBD1	TRBV5-1	TRBJ2-1	NA	TGCGCCAGCAGCACGTCGGGACAGACATACAATGAGCAGTTCTTC	CASSTSGQTYNEQFF
TRBD1	TRBV30	TRBJ1-1	NA	TGTGCCTGGAGTGGACAGGGATTTGAAGCTTTCTTT	CAWSGQGFEAFF
NA	TRBV5-1	TRBJ1-1	few	TGCGCCAGCAGCTTGGGCCCTACGAACACTGAAGCTTTCTTT	CASSLGPTNTEAFF
TRBD2	TRBV13	TRBJ2-7	NA	TGTGCCAGCAGCTCGCTCCTAGCGGGAGGGGCGTACGAGCAGTACTTC	CASSSLLAGGAYEQYF
TRBD1	TRBV5-1	TRBJ2-1	NA	TGCGCCAGCAGCCTTAGACAGGGGGGGAGCTACAATGAGCAGTTCTTC	CASSLRQGGSYNEQFF
NA	TRBV5-1	TRBJ1-4	NA	TGCGCCACCCGGGAAGGGAGGACTAATGAAAAACTGTTTTTT	CATREGRTNEKLFF
NA	TRBV5-1	TRBJ2-2	NA	TGCGCCAGCAGTTCCAGGGATGCCGGGGAGCTGTTTTTT	CASSSRDAGELFF
TRBD1	TRBV6-6	TRBJ1-2	NA	TGTGCCAGCAGCAGCCGGGACAGAGACGCTAACTATGGCTACACCTTC	CASSSRDRDANYGYTF
TRBD2	TRBV27	TRBJ2-1	NA	TGTGCCAACTCGGGACTAGCGGGAGACGCCTACAATGAGCAGTTCTTC	CANSGLAGDAYNEQFF
TRBD2	TRBV3-1/TRBV3-2	TRBJ2-3	NA	TGTGCCAGCAGCCCGAGCGGGAGCCTGTCAGATACGCAGTATTTT	CASSPSGSLSDTQYF
TRBD1	TRBV9	TRBJ1-2	NA	TGTGCCAGCAGCCCGCGACAGGGGTCATATGGCTACACCTTC	CASSPRQGSYGYTF
TRBD1	TRBV14	TRBJ1-2	NA	TGTGCCAGCAGCCCCGAGGGGGCGCGCGGCTACACCTTC	CASSPEGARGYTF
TRBD2	TRBV12-3/TRBV12-4	TRBJ2-5	NA	TGTGCCAGCAGTACGGGACTAGCGGAGACCCAGTACTTC	CASSTGLAETQYF
NA	TRBV7-3	TRBJ1-3	NA	TGTGCCAGCAGTCACAGCTCTGGAAACACCATATATTTT	CASSHSSGNTIYF
TRBD1	TRBV27	TRBJ1-2	NA	TGTGCCAGCAGAGCAACCGGGACAGGGGAAGGCTACACCTTC	CASRATGTGEGYTF
NA	TRBV28	TRBJ1-1	NA	TGTGCCAGCAGTTTAATGGAGGGAACTGAAGCTTTCTTT	CASSLMEGTEAFF
NA	TRBV27	TRBJ1-6	NA	TGTGCCAGCAGTTTTTGGGACAATAATTCACCCCTCCACTTT	CASSFWDNNSPLHF
NA	TRBV30	TRBJ1-1	NA	TGTGCCTGGGGTCACCGGTCGAACACTGAAGCTTTCTTT	CAWGHRSNTEAFF
NA	TRBV5-1	TRBJ2-1	NA	TGCGCCAGCAGCTTGTGGACTTCTAATGAGCAGTTCTTC	CASSLWTSNEQFF
TRBD1	TRBV30	TRBJ1-6	NA	TGTGCCTGGAGAGGGTTGGGACAGGGTATTTCACCCCTCCACTTT	CAWRGLGQGISPLHF
TRBD2	TRBV9	TRBJ2-2	NA	TGTGCCAGCAGCGCTGCATGGGGACTAGCGGGAGGGCCATCCGGGGAGCTGTTTTTT	CASSAAWGLAGGPSGELFF
TRBD1	TRBV3-1/TRBV3-2	TRBJ1-2	NA	TGTGCCAGCAGCCCAATGGGGGACAGGGGTGGCTACACCTTC	CASSPMGDRGGYTF
NA	TRBV5-6	TRBJ2-7	NA	TGTGCCAGCAGCCCCCGCCGGGGATCTGACGAGCAGTACTTC	CASSPRRGSDEQYF
TRBD2	TRBV29-1	TRBJ2-1	NA	TGCAGCGTTGGGCGGGAGTCTGTCAAGTTCTTC	CSVGRESVKFF
TRBD2	TRBV6-1	TRBJ2-1	NA	TGTGCCAGCAGTGAATATGGGGGAAATCTAGCGGGAGGGCCGGGAAATGAGCAGTTCTTC	CASSEYGGNLAGGPGNEQFF
TRBD2	TRBV9	TRBJ2-5	NA	TGTGCCAGCAGCGTCGGGACTAGCGGGTTACTTGGGGGAGAGACCCAGTACTTC	CASSVGTSGLLGGETQYF
NA	TRBV7-2	TRBJ1-6	few	TGTGCCAGCAGCTTAGGACAACTTAATTCACCCCTCCACTTT	CASSLGQLNSPLHF
NA	TRBV27	TRBJ1-6	NA	TGTGCCAGCAGTTTATCCCGACAGTGGCTCAATTCACCCCTCCACTTT	CASSLSRQWLNSPLHF
NA	TRBV11-2	TRBJ1-2	once	TGTGCCAGCAGCTTAGGGGCCGGGGTGACCGGCTACACCTTC	CASSLGAGVTGYTF
TRBD1	TRBV30	TRBJ1-4	NA	TGTGCCTGTAGCGGGACAGCTCATGAAAAACTGTTTTTT	CACSGTAHEKLFF
NA	TRBV27	TRBJ1-2	once	TGTGCCAGCAGTCCGACCGGGAAATATGGCTACACCTTC	CASSPTGKYGYTF
NA	TRBV5-4	TRBJ2-7	NA	TGTGCCAGCAGCCCTCCGGGGATAGCCGTCTACGAGCAGTACTTC	CASSPPGIAVYEQYF
NA	TRBV2	TRBJ1-2	NA	TGTGCCAGCAGTGAAAGGGGGGGAGGAGATGGCTACACCTTC	CASSERGGGDGYTF
TRBD2	TRBV6-2/TRBV6-3	TRBJ2-1	NA	TGTGCCAGCAGTTACCTCTTTGGACTAGCGGAGAACAATGAGCAGTTCTTC	CASSYLFGLAENNEQFF
NA	TRBV7-6	TRBJ2-1	NA	TGTGCCAGCAGCTTAGGAACAGGGAGCTACAATGAGCAGTTCTTC	CASSLGTGSYNEQFF
TRBD1	TRBV3-1/TRBV3-2	TRBJ1-1	few	TGTGCCAGCAGCCGGGACAGGGTTTCGAACACTGAAGCTTTCTTT	CASSRDRVSNTEAFF
NA	TRBV21-1	TRBJ1-2	NA	TGTGCCAGCAGCAAGGACACCGTAACCTATGGCTACACCTTC	CASSKDTVTYGYTF
TRBD2	TRBV7-6	TRBJ2-1	NA	TGTGCCAGCAGCTTTCAGGCGGGGGGGTACAATGAGCAGTTCTTC	CASSFQAGGYNEQFF